One and the same sample provided the 6 T cell receptor beta chains below, sequenced in a study of blood T cell repertoires in COVID-19. Assay used: immunoSEQ multiplex PCR; TCRdb lists only in-frame clones, some missing. The table includes around 47,000 clones, around 87% detected once. The sequencing input was peripheral blood. All receptors derive from a woman aged 80 or over in a cohort sampled during active or convalescent COVID-19.

The chain has TRBV15 and TRBJ1-4, with D possibly TRBD1 on 5 matching bases. This CDR3 has 16 residues. Trimming removed 0 bases from V and 1 base from J, with 9 bases in between. Germline CDR1 is LNHNV and CDR2 is YYDKDF (reference sequence). This chain's CDR3 is CATSRDAGGTNEKLFF. The CDR3 bases are TGTGCCACCAGCAGAGATGCGGGGGGAACTAATGAAAAACTGTTTTTT.

This chain links TRBV6-6 with TRBJ2-7; D might be TRBD2 (5 bases). The CDR3 consists of 14 residues. Trimming cost V 7 bases and J 3 bases, with 16 bases left between them. The germline V gene encodes CDR1 MNHNY and CDR2 SVGAGI (reference sequence). DNA for the CDR3: TGTGCCAGCACCGAAATAGCGCGACACTACGAGCAGTACTTC. Its protein product is CASTEIARHYEQYF.

A few counts support this clone. This rearrangement joins TRBV5-1 to TRBJ1-4; D perhaps matches TRBD1 (6 bases). The CDR3 totals 13 residues. With 4 bases removed from V and 8 bases from J, the gap between germline ends came to 12 bases. Germline V gives CDR1 SGHRS, CDR2 YFSETQ. The CDR3 loop is CASSLDRWEKLFF. In nucleotides, the CDR3 is TGCGCCAGCAGCCTCGACAGGTGGGAAAAACTGTTTTTT. Combining the CDR3 with reference TRBV5-1 and TRBJ1-4 gives the whole variable domain KAGVTQTPRYLIKTRGQQVTLSCSPISGHRSVSWYQQTPGQGLQFLFEYFSETQRNKGNFPGRFSGRQFSNSRSEMNVSTLELGDSALYLCASSLDRWEKLFFGSGTQLSVL.

The chain recombines TRBV5-1 with TRBJ2-2, with 8 nucleotides matching TRBD2. This CDR3 contains 15 residues. V lost 2 bases and J lost 4; bases outside the gene matches: 4. In germline, CDR1 is SGHRS, CDR2 YFSETQ. Here the CDR3 DNA reads TGCGCCAGCAGCTTTACTAGCGGAAGCACCGGGGAGCTGTTTTTT. This gives the protein CASSFTSGSTGELFF.

J is TRBJ2-1 and V is TRBV6-6; D possibly corresponds to TRBD1 (6 bases). Germline CDR1 is MNHNY and CDR2 is SVGAGI (reference sequence). V was clipped by 10 bases and J by 1 base, with 14 bases between them. The CDR3 has 14 residues. The CDR3 nucleotides read TGTGCCACCACAGGGAAGGGATCCTACAATGAGCAGTTCTTC. Amino acid sequence: CATTGKGSYNEQFF.

The genes are TRBV4-1 and TRBJ2-5; D possibly corresponds to TRBD2 (5 bases). The length of the CDR3 is 15 residues. The germline V and J ends were trimmed by 1 base and 4 bases, with 13 bases remaining between them. Germline V CDR1 and CDR2: MGHRA, YSYEKL. CDR3 bases: TGCGCCAGCAGCCAAGTCGGTACTAGGCGAGAGACCCAGTACTTC. Amino acids: CASSQVGTRRETQYF.